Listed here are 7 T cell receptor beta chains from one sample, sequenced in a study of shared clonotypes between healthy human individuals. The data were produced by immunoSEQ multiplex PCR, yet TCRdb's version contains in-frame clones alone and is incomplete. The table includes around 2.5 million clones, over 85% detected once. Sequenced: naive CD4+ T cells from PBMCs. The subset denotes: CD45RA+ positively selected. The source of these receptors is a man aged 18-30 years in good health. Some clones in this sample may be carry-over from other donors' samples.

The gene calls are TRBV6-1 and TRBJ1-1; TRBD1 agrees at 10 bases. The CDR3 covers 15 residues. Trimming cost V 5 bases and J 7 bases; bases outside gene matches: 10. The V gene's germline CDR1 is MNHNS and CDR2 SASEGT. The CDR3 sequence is CASSTSTGGGGEAFF. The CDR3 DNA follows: TGTGCCAGCAGTACATCGACAGGGGGCGGCGGTGAAGCTTTCTTT.

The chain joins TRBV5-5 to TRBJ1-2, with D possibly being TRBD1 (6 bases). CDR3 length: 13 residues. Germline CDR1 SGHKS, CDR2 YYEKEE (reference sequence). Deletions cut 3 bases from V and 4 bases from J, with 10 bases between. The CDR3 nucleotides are TGTGCCAGCAGCTCCACAGGGACCTATGGCTACACCTTC. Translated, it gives CASSSTGTYGYTF.

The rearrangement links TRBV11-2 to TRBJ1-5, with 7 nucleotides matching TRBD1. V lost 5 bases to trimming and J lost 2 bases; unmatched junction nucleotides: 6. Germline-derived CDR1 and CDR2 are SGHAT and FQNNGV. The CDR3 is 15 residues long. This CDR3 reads CASSRTGTGNQPQHF. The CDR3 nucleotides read TGTGCCAGCAGCCGAACCGGGACAGGCAATCAGCCCCAGCATTTT.

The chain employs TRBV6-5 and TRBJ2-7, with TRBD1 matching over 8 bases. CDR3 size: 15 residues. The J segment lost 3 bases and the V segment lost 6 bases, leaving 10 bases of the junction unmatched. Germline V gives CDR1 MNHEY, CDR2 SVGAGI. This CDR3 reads CASRNDRGPLYEQYF. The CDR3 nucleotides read TGTGCCAGCAGAAACGACAGGGGCCCCCTCTACGAGCAGTACTTC.

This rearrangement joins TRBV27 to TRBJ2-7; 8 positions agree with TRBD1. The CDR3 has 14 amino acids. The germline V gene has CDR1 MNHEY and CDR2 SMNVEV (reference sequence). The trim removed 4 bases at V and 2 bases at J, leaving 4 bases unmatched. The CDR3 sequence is CASSSGTGPYEQYF. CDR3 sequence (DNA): TGTGCCAGCAGTTCCGGGACAGGACCCTACGAGCAGTACTTC.

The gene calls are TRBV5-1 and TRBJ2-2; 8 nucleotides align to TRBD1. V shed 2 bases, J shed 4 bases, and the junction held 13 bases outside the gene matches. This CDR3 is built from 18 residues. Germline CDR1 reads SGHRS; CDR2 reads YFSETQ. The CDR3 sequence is CASSFGPGGNRGTGELFF. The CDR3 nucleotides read TGCGCCAGCAGCTTTGGTCCAGGGGGCAATCGTGGCACCGGGGAGCTGTTTTTT.

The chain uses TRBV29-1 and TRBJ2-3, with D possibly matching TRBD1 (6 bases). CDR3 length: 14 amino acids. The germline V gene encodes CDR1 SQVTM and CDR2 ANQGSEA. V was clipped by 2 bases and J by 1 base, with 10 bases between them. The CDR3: CSVERQVRTDTQYF. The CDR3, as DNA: TGCAGCGTTGAAAGACAGGTCCGCACAGATACGCAGTATTTT.